This TCR beta chain was recovered during a study of response to subunit inactivated influenza vaccine. With 7 bases removed from V and 2 bases from J, the gap between germline ends came to 10 bases. Per the germline V gene, CDR1 is KGHDR and CDR2 is SFDVKD. This CDR3 region has 13 residues. From the RT-PCR reads, TCRdb called clonotypes with MiXCR, one entry per CDR3 protein. The data hold 550,000 to 650,000 distinct CDR3 sequences, with 10% to 15% observed a single time. The sample holds a few counts of this clonotype. Here the sequenced sample was PBMCs from blood, taken on the day of vaccination. J is TRBJ1-2 and V is TRBV24-1; D is unclear. The clonotype comes from a man in his fifties or sixties who received an inactivated influenza vaccine. The CDR3 reads CATRAGWNYGYTF. The CDR3 bases are TGTGCCACCAGAGCAGGATGGAACTATGGCTACACCTTC.